The 26 T cell receptor beta chains reported below all come from one sample, sequenced in a study of blood T cell repertoires in COVID-19. The assay was immunoSEQ multiplex PCR, and TCRdb's table has in-frame clones only and misses some. This table holds roughly 75,000 clones, about 80% found once. The source material was peripheral blood. These receptors all stem from a woman in her 70s with acute or convalescent COVID-19.

The V call is TRBV12-3 or TRBV12-4, the J call TRBJ2-1; tentatively, D is TRBD1 (6 bases). The CDR3 sequence is 13 residues long. Trimming took 3 bases from V and 9 from J, leaving 12 bases between them. The DNA of the CDR3 is TGTGCCAGCAGTTTTAGTAGCAGGGGTGAGCAGTTCTTC. Amino acid sequence: CASSFSSRGEQFF.

The chain recombines TRBV19 with TRBJ2-1, with D perhaps matching TRBD2 (5 bases). Germline V gene lookup returns CDR1 LNHDA and CDR2 SQIVND (reference sequence). The CDR3 totals 16 residues. V was trimmed by 7 bases and J by 0 bases, leaving 16 bases between them. This CDR3 reads CASTLDYPGSYNEQFF. CDR3 coding DNA: TGTGCCAGTACCCTCGACTACCCCGGCTCCTACAATGAGCAGTTCTTC.

The chain employs TRBV7-9 and TRBJ1-1, with D perhaps matching TRBD1 (6 bases). Germline V gene data show CDR1 as SEHNR and CDR2 as FQNEAQ (reference sequence). CDR3 size: 14 residues. V gave up 5 bases and J gave up 4 bases, with 14 bases separating them. The CDR3 reads CASSITGYGTEAFF. CDR3 nucleotide sequence: TGTGCCAGCAGCATAACAGGGTATGGCACTGAAGCTTTCTTT.

The chain recombines TRBV4-2 with TRBJ2-7; possible D gene TRBD1, 5 bases. The germline V and J ends were trimmed by 3 bases and 0 bases, with 9 bases remaining between them. Germline V gene data show CDR1 as LGHNA and CDR2 as YNFKEQ. CDR3 length: 14 amino acids. CDR3 sequence: CASSHDSLSYEQYF. In nucleotides, the CDR3 is TGTGCCAGCAGCCATGACAGCCTCTCCTACGAGCAGTACTTC.

V is TRBV19 and J is TRBJ2-7; possible D gene TRBD1, 6 bases. Trimming removed 6 bases from V and 4 bases from J, with 16 bases in between. This CDR3 spans 14 amino acids. From germline, CDR1 is LNHDA and CDR2 SQIVND (reference sequence). The CDR3 DNA follows: TGTGCCAGTAGCCGGGACACCAGCACTTACGAGCAGTACTTC. The encoded protein is CASSRDTSTYEQYF.

This chain joins TRBV28 and TRBJ2-5; 11 bases are shared with TRBD2. The CDR3 totals 15 residues. V shed 7 bases, J shed 5 bases, and the junction held 9 bases outside the gene matches. CDR1 is MDHEN, CDR2 SYDVKM, per germline. For the CDR3, the DNA is TGTGCCAGCAACGACCTAGCGGGAGGTGTGGAGACCCAGTACTTC. Its protein product is CASNDLAGGVETQYF.

The chain combines TRBV10-3 with TRBJ1-1, with a possible D match to TRBD1 (6 bases). The V and J ends lost 4 bases and 0 bases respectively, with 12 bases between them. The CDR3 contains 15 residues. Germline V CDR1 and CDR2: ENHRY, SYGVKD. In nucleotides, the CDR3 is TGTGCCATCAGTGGGACAGCCAACATGAACACTGAAGCTTTCTTT. This encodes CAISGTANMNTEAFF.

The rearrangement links TRBV4-1 to TRBJ1-1; 7 nucleotides agree with TRBD1. With V trimmed by 3 bases and J by 11 bases, 9 bases remained unmatched. Germline V gene lookup returns CDR1 MGHRA and CDR2 YSYEKL. The CDR3 consists of 13 residues. The CDR3 reads CASSHDLIQGAFF. The DNA for the CDR3 is TGCGCCAGCAGCCATGATCTTATACAGGGGGCTTTCTTT.

This chain links TRBV24-1 with TRBJ1-2; TRBD1 might be the D (6 bases). Germline lookup yields CDR1 KGHDR and CDR2 SFDVKD. There are 19 residues in the CDR3. V was trimmed by 8 bases and J by 0 bases, leaving 27 bases between them. The CDR3 bases are TGTGCCACCATTAGGATCCGGGACAAAGGGCTCTCAGCTAACTATGGCTACACCTTC. This translates into CATIRIRDKGLSANYGYTF.

The V gene is TRBV6-2 or TRBV6-3, the J gene TRBJ1-6; D not resolved. The CDR3 totals 11 residues. Germline V CDR1 and CDR2: MNHEY, SVGEGT. The V end was cut by 4 bases, the J end by 7 bases, with 2 bases between. The CDR3 here is CASSLNSPLHF. CDR3 nucleotide sequence: TGTGCCAGCAGTTTAAATTCACCCCTCCACTTT.

This chain links TRBV7-9 with TRBJ2-1, with a weak D call TRBD2 (7 bases). Trimming pared 5 bases from V and 3 bases from J, leaving 20 bases between. CDR3 length: 17 amino acids. The V gene's germline CDR1 is SEHNR and CDR2 FQNEAQ (reference sequence). Here the CDR3 DNA reads TGTGCCAGCAGCCCCCGTCCCAAAGGGGGGGTCTACAATGAGCAGTTCTTC. Its translation: CASSPRPKGGVYNEQFF.

The chain links TRBV6-2 or TRBV6-3 to TRBJ2-1; TRBD2 aligns across 10 bases. After removal of 6 bases from V and 4 bases from J, the junction contained 9 bases not matched to a gene. Germline V gene data show CDR1 as MNHEY and CDR2 as SVGEGT. This CDR3 has 16 residues. The CDR3 here is CASSPFTSGAYNEQFF. In DNA form, the CDR3 reads TGTGCCAGCAGCCCGTTCACTAGCGGGGCATACAATGAGCAGTTCTTC.

This clone was seen just once. The chain is built from TRBV7-2 and TRBJ1-1; 8 bases align to TRBD1. Unmatched junction bases numbered 14, after V lost 5 bases and J lost 9 bases. This CDR3 has 15 amino acids. Germline CDR1 is SGHTA and CDR2 is FQGNSA. The DNA of the CDR3 is TGTGCCAGCAGCCTACAAACGGACAGGGTAGATCAAGCTTTCTTT. It translates to CASSLQTDRVDQAFF.

This sequence joins TRBV30 and TRBJ1-1; D possibly corresponds to TRBD1 (6 bases). Trimming left V 2 bases short and J 3 bases short, with 16 bases between. CDR1 and CDR2 from the germline V gene are GTSNPN and SVGIG (reference sequence). CDR3 length: 15 residues. The CDR3 region has the DNA TGTGCCTGGAGTATTCCAAAAGGGGGTTACACTGAAGCTTTCTTT. This gives the protein CAWSIPKGGYTEAFF.

This sequence joins TRBV30 and TRBJ2-5; tentative D call: TRBD2 (5 bases). Germline CDR1 GTSNPN, CDR2 SVGIG (reference sequence). This CDR3 contains 14 residues. The V end lost 5 bases, the J end lost 2 bases, and 15 bases lay between the germline ends. Written as DNA, the CDR3 is TGTGCCTGGGAGGGTCTAGCTGCTCAAGAGACCCAGTACTTC. This codes for CAWEGLAAQETQYF. Filled out from reference TRBV30 and TRBJ2-5, the complete variable domain reads SQTIHQWPATLVQPVGSPLSLECTVEGTSNPNLYWYRQAAGRGLQLLFYSVGIGQISSEVPQNLSASRPQDRQFILSSKKLLLSDSGFYLCAWEGLAAQETQYFGPGTRLLVL.

The sample holds a few counts of this clone. V is TRBV5-6 and J is TRBJ2-1; weak D call: TRBD2 (6 bases). Trimming removed 0 bases at V and 12 bases at J, with 19 bases between. Germline values: CDR1 SGHDT, CDR2 YYEEEE. The CDR3 is 15 amino acids. CDR3 DNA sequence: TGTGCCAGCAGCTTGGCCAAAGGTGGGGGGATCGGGCAGTTCTTC. Protein product: CASSLAKGGGIGQFF.

This clone was seen a few times. The chain couples TRBV6-2 or TRBV6-3 to TRBJ2-7; a weak D match, TRBD2 (6 bases). Germline assignment: CDR1 MNHEY and CDR2 SVGEGT. This CDR3 comprises 18 residues. V lost 4 bases and J 2 bases, leaving 24 bases between the germline ends. This CDR3 reads CASSSRRGRNYPTYEQYF. In DNA, the CDR3 is TGTGCCAGCAGTTCCCGCCGGGGGAGAAACTACCCTACCTACGAGCAGTACTTC.

This chain uses TRBV7-2 with TRBJ1-5; possible D gene TRBD1, 6 bases. The V end was cut by 4 bases, the J end by 0 bases, with 10 bases between. The CDR3 extends over 15 amino acids. Germline-derived CDR1 and CDR2 are SGHTA and FQGNSA. CDR3 sequence (DNA): TGTGCCAGCAGCTCGGGACAACCTAGCAATCAGCCCCAGCATTTT. Translating gives CASSSGQPSNQPQHF.

Only a few counts were recorded for this clone. V gene TRBV4-2 combines with J gene TRBJ2-1; D is possibly TRBD2 (6 bases). The V gene's germline CDR1 is LGHNA and CDR2 YNFKEQ. Trimming pared 0 bases from V and 9 bases from J, leaving 18 bases between. The CDR3 is 16 amino acids. Here the CDR3 DNA reads TGTGCCAGCAGCCAAGATTTGGGGACGGGGGTCCGTGAGCAGTTCTTC. This gives the protein CASSQDLGTGVREQFF.

CDR3 DNA: TGTGCCAGCAGCTTGATAAGGGGAGGCGGGGAGCTGTTTTTT. This sequence encodes CASSLIRGGGELFF. This chain links TRBV5-5 with TRBJ2-2; D is perhaps TRBD2 (6 bases). The V gene's germline CDR1 is SGHKS and CDR2 YYEKEE (reference sequence). With 1 base removed from V and 7 bases from J, the gap between germline ends came to 11 bases. The CDR3 sequence is 14 residues long.

The chain is built from TRBV28 and TRBJ2-6; 7 positions agree with TRBD1. The CDR3 contains 15 residues. Trimming removed 8 bases from V and 1 base from J; junction bases left unmatched: 5. CDR1 and CDR2 (germline): MDHEN, SYDVKM. This CDR3 is CASGLQGSGANVLTF. The CDR3 coding sequence is TGTGCCAGCGGCCTACAGGGGTCTGGGGCCAACGTCCTGACTTTC.

V is TRBV19 and J is TRBJ2-7; 12 bases are shared with TRBD2. The trim removed 3 bases at V and 3 bases at J, leaving 3 bases unmatched. CDR1 and CDR2 from the germline V gene are LNHDA and SQIVND (reference sequence). This CDR3 spans 15 amino acids. In DNA form, the CDR3 reads TGTGCCAGTAGTATTGGGACTAGCGGGTACTACGAGCAGTACTTC. It translates to CASSIGTSGYYEQYF.

The chain joins TRBV4-3 to TRBJ1-3, with D possibly matching TRBD1 (5 bases). Germline CDR1 LGHNA, CDR2 YSLEER. V dropped 0 bases and J dropped 0 bases, with 12 bases sitting between them. CDR3 length: 17 residues. The CDR3 DNA follows: TGCGCCAGCAGCCAAGATCTAGACAGCAACTCTGGAAACACCATATATTTT. Its protein product is CASSQDLDSNSGNTIYF.

This chain joins TRBV6-2 or TRBV6-3 and TRBJ2-5; 7 bases fit TRBD2. This CDR3 contains 15 residues. Looked up from germline, CDR1 is MNHEY and CDR2 is SVGEGT. V lost 2 bases, J lost 5 bases, and 8 bases stayed unmatched. Here the CDR3 reads CASSYPQGGLETQYF. The CDR3 DNA is TGTGCCAGCAGTTACCCCCAGGGAGGGCTGGAGACCCAGTACTTC.

The J gene is TRBJ1-4, the V gene TRBV3-1 (or the pseudogene TRBV3-2); 7 nucleotides match TRBD1. V trimming: 1 base; J trimming: 11 bases; junction bases outside the gene matches: 10. This CDR3 has 15 amino acids. Per germline, CDR1 LGHDT and CDR2 YNNKEL (reference sequence). CDR3 bases: TGTGCCAGCAGCCAAGCGGGACAGAGCCAATCTAAACTGTTTTTT. As protein: CASSQAGQSQSKLFF.

The DNA for the CDR3 is TGTGCCAGCAGCCCCGGGACAGGTGAGGGGGGCTACACCTTC. This sequence encodes CASSPGTGEGGYTF. The chain carries TRBV7-6 and TRBJ1-2, with TRBD1 matching 8 bases. The CDR3 has 14 residues. The V gene end was trimmed by 5 bases and the J gene end by 8 bases; junction bases not matched to a gene: 10. Looked up from germline, CDR1 is SGHVS and CDR2 is FNYEAQ.